The 15 T cell receptor beta chains below all came from one sample that was sequenced in a study of PD-1 blockade in classical Hodgkin lymphoma. Time point here: cycle 4 day 1 (C4D1), after five to seven weeks of nivolumab. Exposure to brentuximab vedotin varied, and each patient had relapsed following autologous stem cell transplantation. Libraries were prepared by immunoSEQ multiplex PCR; TCRdb keeps only in-frame clonotypes and omits some of them. This sample carries over 9,500 clones, 65% to 85% of them seen once, and the ten largest clones take 45% to 50%. This specimen consisted of peripheral blood mononuclear cells (PBMCs), obtained before the fourth cycle of nivolumab. The receptors stem from a human donor with classical Hodgkin lymphoma.

The chain recombines TRBV30 with TRBJ2-7; tentatively, D is TRBD1 or TRBD2 (7 bases each). The CDR3 is 15 amino acids. Germline CDR1 and CDR2: GTSNPN and SVGIG (reference sequence). Trimming took 0 bases from V and 4 from J, leaving 16 bases between them. CDR3 nucleotide sequence: TGTGCCTGGAGTGTACTGGGAGGGGGCAGGTACGAGCAGTACTTC. Its translation is CAWSVLGGGRYEQYF.

This chain connects TRBV5-8 to TRBJ2-7; tentatively, D is TRBD2 (5 bases). The germline CDR1 and CDR2 sequences are SGHTS and YDEGEE. Trimming removed 0 bases from V and 3 bases from J, with 7 bases in between. The CDR3 runs 13 residues. The CDR3 loop reads CASSLGGYYEQYF. The CDR3, as DNA: TGTGCCAGCAGCTTGGGAGGGTACTACGAGCAGTACTTC.

This clone qualifies as medium-sized. The chain has TRBV10-3 and TRBJ1-1; D might be TRBD1 (5 bases). The CDR3 spans 14 residues. CDR1 is ENHRY and CDR2 is SYGVKD in the germline V gene. Trimming pared 2 bases from V and 1 base from J, leaving 8 bases between. CDR3 sequence: CAISEPGQNTEAFF. The CDR3 bases are TGTGCCATCAGTGAGCCTGGACAGAACACTGAAGCTTTCTTT.

V usage is TRBV7-8 and J usage is TRBJ2-7; 9 positions agree with TRBD1. J gave up 7 bases and V 5 bases, and 12 bases lay outside the gene matches. The germline CDR1 and CDR2 sequences are SGHVS and FQNEAQ. The CDR3 is 15 amino acids. CDR3 protein: CASSPQHRGPGEQYF. The CDR3, as DNA: TGTGCCAGCAGCCCGCAACACAGGGGGCCCGGAGAGCAGTACTTC.

V usage is TRBV11-1 and J usage is TRBJ2-7; TRBD2 might be the D (5 bases). CDR1 and CDR2 from the germline V gene are SGHAT and FQDESV (reference sequence). The CDR3 runs to 15 residues. V was cut by 4 bases and J by 0 bases, with 13 bases left in between. For the CDR3, the DNA is TGTGCCAGCAGCTGGAGGAGTTCTAGCTCCTACGAGCAGTACTTC. It yields the protein CASSWRSSSSYEQYF.

The chain is built from TRBV2 and TRBJ1-6; no definite D call. This CDR3 contains 16 residues. Germline-derived CDR1 and CDR2 are SNHLY and FYNNEI. The V end lost 10 bases, the J end lost 3 bases, and 19 bases lay between the germline ends. CDR3 region: CATNGINGDYNSPLHF. CDR3 in DNA: TGTGCCACCAATGGAATCAACGGAGACTATAATTCACCCCTCCACTTT.

Written as DNA, the CDR3 is TGTGCCAGCAGCTCGGTCTTTGGGGCCAACGTCCTGACTTTC. It is translated as CASSSVFGANVLTF. The rearrangement uses TRBV5-4 and TRBJ2-6; D is unresolved. Trimming removed 3 bases from V and 3 bases from J, with 7 bases in between. The germline V gene has CDR1 SGHNT and CDR2 YYREEE (reference sequence). The CDR3 extends over 14 amino acids.

The V and J genes are TRBV7-9 and TRBJ2-7; D is unresolved. Per the germline V gene, CDR1 is SEHNR and CDR2 is FQNEAQ (reference sequence). V lost 0 bases, J lost 5 bases, and 14 bases lay in between. There are 15 residues in the CDR3. This chain's CDR3 is CASSLAFRAGHEQYF. The CDR3 DNA reads as TGTGCCAGCAGCTTAGCTTTTAGGGCTGGGCACGAGCAGTACTTC.

The CDR3 region has the DNA TGTGCCAGCAGCTCTTGGGTTGGGAGGGAAGGCTACACCTTC. This translates into CASSSWVGREGYTF. The rearrangement joins TRBV7-2 to TRBJ1-2, with D hard to call. V shed 4 bases and J shed 8 bases, with 17 bases lying between them. There are 14 residues in the CDR3. CDR1 and CDR2 (germline): SGHTA, FQGNSA.

The J gene is TRBJ2-1, the V gene TRBV19; the D gene is possibly TRBD1 (6 bases). Germline CDR1 LNHDA, CDR2 SQIVND (reference sequence). Trimming took off 5 bases at V and 6 bases at J, with 23 bases between the two ends. The CDR3 consists of 17 residues. The CDR3 spells CASSRQPRDIGTNEQFF. In nucleotides, the CDR3 is TGTGCCAGTAGTCGACAGCCCCGGGACATAGGGACCAATGAGCAGTTCTTC.

This sequence joins TRBV21-1 and TRBJ2-2; the DNA was not compared with TRBD1, the D call given in the table. TRBV21-1 is described as a pseudogene. The CDR3 loop spans 17 amino acids. CDR3: CASSKLPGTEYTGELFF. The CDR3 bases are TGTGCCAGCAGCAAACTACCCGGGACAGAATACACCGGGGAGCTGTTTTTT.

The CDR3 nucleotides are TGTGCCAGTAGTTCGCCCTGGAGGGGCGCAGGGTATGGCTACACCTTC. It translates to CASSSPWRGAGYGYTF. The chain uses TRBV19 and TRBJ1-2, with TRBD1 as a possible D gene (5 bases). This CDR3 is 16 amino acids long. Trimming took off 5 bases at V and 5 bases at J, with 21 bases between the two ends. CDR1 LNHDA and CDR2 SQIVND come from the germline V gene (reference sequence).

This chain joins TRBV7-3 and TRBJ1-2; a possible D gene is TRBD1 (5 bases). Trimming took off 5 bases at V and 6 bases at J, with 13 bases between the two ends. CDR1 is SGHTA, CDR2 FQGTGA, per germline. This CDR3 region has 13 residues. DNA of the CDR3: TGTGCCAGCAGCCAAGACGGACAACATGGCTACACCTTC. Its translation: CASSQDGQHGYTF.

Only one count was recorded for this clone. The chain joins TRBV5-6 to TRBJ2-5; the match to TRBD2 covers 11 bases. Germline V gene data show CDR1 as SGHDT and CDR2 as YYEEEE. V shed 2 bases and J 3 bases; nucleotides not matched to a gene: 3. The CDR3 runs to 15 residues. The CDR3 protein is CASSFGGLAEETQYF. CDR3 DNA: TGTGCCAGCAGCTTTGGGGGACTAGCGGAAGAGACCCAGTACTTC.

This rearrangement joins TRBV5-1 to TRBJ1-3; D might be TRBD1 (6 bases). V shed 2 bases and J shed 4 bases, with 7 bases lying between them. From germline, CDR1 is SGHRS and CDR2 YFSETQ. The CDR3 contains 13 residues. As DNA, the CDR3 is TGCGCCAGCAGCTTAGGACAGGGAAACACCATATATTTT. Translating it yields CASSLGQGNTIYF.